Below are 20 T cell receptor beta chains sequenced from a single sample in a study of technical replicates of blood from a handful of donors. Data came from immunoSEQ multiplex PCR; TCRdb stores just in-frame clones and leaves some out. The sample lists 65,000 to 85,000 clones, roughly 92% occurring once. Sequenced input: T cells isolated from PBMCs. Every receptor here comes from a human donor in good health.

Points on this clone: Its ends do not fully match the called genes, so a read error is possible. CDR3 loop: CSKGTASSYEQYF. The CDR3, as DNA: TGTAGTAAAGGGACAGCCTCTTCCTACGAGCAGTACTTC. The chain uses TRBV23-1 and TRBJ2-7, with 7 bases lining up with TRBD1. TRBV23-1 carries the ORF label, with uncertain function. This CDR3 is built from 13 residues.

For this clone: The germline gene is not matched at one end of the junction; a read error may be the cause. V usage is TRBV4-3 and J usage is TRBJ2-1; 7 nucleotides line up with TRBD2. Germline CDR1 is LGHNA and CDR2 is YSLEER. The CDR3 consists of 15 residues. The CDR3 DNA reads as TGCGCCAGCAGCCATATTAGGGAACTAGCGTTCCAACGGATCTTC. Translated, it gives CASSHIRELAFQRIF.

This clone came up many times. The chain employs TRBV2 and TRBJ2-1; 8 nucleotides align to TRBD2. With V trimmed by 1 base and J by 7 bases, 6 bases remained unmatched. This CDR3 region has 15 residues. Germline-derived CDR1 and CDR2 are SNHLY and FYNNEI. The CDR3 is CASSEGGRPGNEQFF. The CDR3 coding sequence is TGTGCCAGCAGTGAAGGCGGGAGGCCGGGGAATGAGCAGTTCTTC.

The gene calls are TRBV10-1 and TRBJ2-3, with TRBD2 matching over 9 bases. The V and J ends lost 3 bases and 2 bases, in that order; junction bases with no gene match: 3. The CDR3 length is 15 residues. Germline CDR1 reads WNHNN; CDR2 reads SYGVQD (reference sequence). CDR3 in amino acids: CASSEGLAYTDTQYF. In nucleotides, the CDR3 is TGCGCCAGCAGTGAAGGACTAGCGTACACAGATACGCAGTATTTT.

The chain is built from TRBV15 and TRBJ2-1; tentatively, D is TRBD1 (6 bases). The germline CDR1 and CDR2 sequences are LNHNV and YYDKDF (reference sequence). Trimming removed 5 bases from V and 0 bases from J, with 11 bases in between. The CDR3 length is 15 residues. CDR3 DNA sequence: TGTGCCACCAGCGGGGGCCTCGGCTCCTACAATGAGCAGTTCTTC. Its translation is CATSGGLGSYNEQFF.

Of note for this clone: The junction and the germline gene differ at one end; a read error may be behind it. V is TRBV5-4 and J is TRBJ2-2, with 7 bases that match TRBD2. Germline V gene data show CDR1 as SGHNT and CDR2 as YYREEE (reference sequence). This CDR3 contains 15 residues. DNA for the CDR3: TGTGCCAGCACCTTGGGGACTACCCACACCGGGGAGCTGTTTTTT. Translated: CASTLGTTHTGELFF.

This clone was seen repeatedly, ten times or more. V and J are TRBV7-3 and TRBJ2-3, with 7 nucleotides matching TRBD2. The J segment lost 0 bases and the V segment lost 3 bases, leaving 0 bases of the junction unmatched. The CDR3 has 14 amino acids. CDR1 is SGHTA, CDR2 FQGTGA, per germline. This chain's CDR3 is CASSFSGSTDTQYF. The CDR3, as DNA: TGTGCCAGCAGCTTTAGCGGGAGCACAGATACGCAGTATTTT.

The chain recombines TRBV6-5 with TRBJ1-2; TRBD1 matches at 8 bases. Germline trimming cut 0 bases from V and 4 bases from J; bases unmatched to any gene: 7. This CDR3 has 16 amino acids. In germline, CDR1 is MNHEY, CDR2 SVGAGI. The CDR3 reads CASSYSTGETTYGYTF. CDR3 bases: TGTGCCAGCAGTTACTCGACAGGGGAGACTACCTATGGCTACACCTTC.

This rearrangement joins TRBV2 to TRBJ1-3, with 7 bases lining up with TRBD1. Germline V gene sequence: CDR1 SNHLY, CDR2 FYNNEI. V lost 4 bases, J lost 6 bases, and 18 bases stayed unmatched. The CDR3 extends over 18 amino acids. The CDR3 DNA reads as TGTGCCAGCAGTGTTGACAGGGAGCTCATTCTGCCCACAAACACCATATATTTT. Translated, it gives CASSVDRELILPTNTIYF.

The rearrangement uses TRBV18 and TRBJ2-7; TRBD1 matches at 7 bases. This CDR3 region has 14 residues. Looked up from germline, CDR1 is KGHSH and CDR2 is LQKENI. V lost 6 bases, J lost 3 bases, and 8 bases stayed unmatched. The chain's CDR3 is CASSPRGQFYEQYF. CDR3 in DNA: TGTGCCAGCTCCCCCCGGGGACAGTTCTACGAGCAGTACTTC.

The chain recombines TRBV7-6 with TRBJ1-1; D gene unclear. CDR1 SGHVS and CDR2 FNYEAQ come from the germline V gene. The CDR3 covers 12 residues. V dropped 5 bases and J dropped 4 bases, with 8 bases sitting between them. The CDR3 nucleotides read TGTGCCAGCAGCGCAGTCAGCACTGAAGCTTTCTTT. It translates to CASSAVSTEAFF.

This rearrangement joins TRBV28 to TRBJ2-7; the match to TRBD2 covers 8 bases. Trimming took 5 bases from V and 0 from J; bases not matched to a gene: 9. CDR1 is MDHEN and CDR2 is SYDVKM in the germline V gene. CDR3 length: 16 residues. CDR3 bases: TGTGCCAGCAGTGGGGGTTCGAGCGGGAGCTCCTACGAGCAGTACTTC. It encodes CASSGGSSGSSYEQYF.

The rearrangement links TRBV11-2 to TRBJ2-1; TRBD2 is a possible D gene (5 bases). From germline, CDR1 is SGHAT and CDR2 FQNNGV. The CDR3 spans 16 residues. Trimming took 4 bases from V and 8 from J, leaving 21 bases between them. The CDR3 here is CASSYTGVTYTDEQFF. The CDR3, as DNA: TGTGCCAGCAGCTACACCGGGGTCACTTATACGGATGAGCAGTTCTTC. The full variable domain, in which reference TRBV11-2 and TRBJ2-1 provide the parts outside the CDR3, is EAGVAQSPRYKIIEKRQSVAFWCNPISGHATLYWYQQILGQGPKLLIQFQNNGVVDDSQLPKDRFSAERLKGVDSTLKIQPAKLEDSAVYLCASSYTGVTYTDEQFFGPGTRLTVL.

The genes are TRBV30 and TRBJ1-2; a weak D match, TRBD1 (6 bases). From germline, CDR1 is GTSNPN and CDR2 SVGIG (reference sequence). The CDR3 has 11 residues. V was pared by 3 bases and J by 7 bases, with 9 bases between. The CDR3 sequence: CAWRGAVGYTF. CDR3 DNA sequence: TGTGCCTGGAGGGGGGCGGTTGGCTACACCTTC.

This clone came up once. The chain uses TRBV30 and TRBJ1-5, with 9 bases aligning to TRBD1. V lost 4 bases and J lost 2; bases outside the gene matches: 3. Per germline, CDR1 GTSNPN and CDR2 SVGIG (reference sequence). The CDR3 consists of 14 residues. The CDR3 loop reads CAWTWTGGNQPQHF. For the CDR3, the DNA is TGTGCCTGGACTTGGACAGGGGGCAATCAGCCCCAGCATTTT. The complete variable domain, with remaining parts taken from reference TRBV30 and TRBJ1-5, reads SQTIHQWPATLVQPVGSPLSLECTVEGTSNPNLYWYRQAAGRGLQLLFYSVGIGQISSEVPQNLSASRPQDRQFILSSKKLLLSDSGFYLCAWTWTGGNQPQHFGDGTRLSIL.

The gene calls are TRBV14 and TRBJ2-3; TRBD2 matches 8 bases. Germline V lookup: CDR1 SGHDN, CDR2 FVKESK. The V segment lost 0 bases and the J segment 10 bases; nucleotides outside the gene matches: 3. CDR3 length: 13 residues. CDR3 coding DNA: TGTGCCAGCAGCCAAGATGGACTAGCCCCGCAGTATTTT. Amino acid sequence: CASSQDGLAPQYF.

CDR3 DNA: TGTGCCAGCAGCGGAGTAGAGACCCAGTACTTC. Amino acid sequence: CASSGVETQYF. V is TRBV7-9 and J is TRBJ2-5, with D hard to call. The CDR3 runs 11 residues. Trimming took 5 bases from V and 4 from J, leaving 5 bases between them. CDR1 SEHNR and CDR2 FQNEAQ come from the germline V gene (reference sequence).

The rearrangement uses TRBV4-3 and TRBJ2-3, with 7 bases aligning to TRBD1. Germline V gene data show CDR1 as LGHNA and CDR2 as YSLEER. V was clipped by 1 base and J by 2 bases; unmatched bases: 3. This CDR3 is 15 amino acids long. CDR3 in DNA: TGCGCCAGCAGCCAAGTAGACAGGGACACAGATACGCAGTATTTT. It yields the protein CASSQVDRDTDTQYF.

V gene TRBV18 combines with J gene TRBJ2-4; the match to TRBD1 covers 9 bases. Trimming cost V 2 bases and J 7 bases; bases outside gene matches: 3. The germline gives CDR1 KGHSH, CDR2 LQKENI. The CDR3 runs to 14 residues. The CDR3 sequence: CASSPLQGANIQYF. The CDR3 DNA reads TGTGCCAGCTCACCATTACAGGGGGCCAACATTCAGTACTTC.

This chain links TRBV19 with TRBJ1-4; the D gene is possibly TRBD1 (6 bases). V was cut by 10 bases and J by 8 bases, with 26 bases left in between. The CDR3 is made up of 16 amino acids. The germline gives CDR1 LNHDA, CDR2 SQIVND (reference sequence). As DNA, the CDR3 is TGTGCCACTACAGGGTTTTCCGGGACAAGGAAGGAAAAACTGTTTTTT. Its translation is CATTGFSGTRKEKLFF.